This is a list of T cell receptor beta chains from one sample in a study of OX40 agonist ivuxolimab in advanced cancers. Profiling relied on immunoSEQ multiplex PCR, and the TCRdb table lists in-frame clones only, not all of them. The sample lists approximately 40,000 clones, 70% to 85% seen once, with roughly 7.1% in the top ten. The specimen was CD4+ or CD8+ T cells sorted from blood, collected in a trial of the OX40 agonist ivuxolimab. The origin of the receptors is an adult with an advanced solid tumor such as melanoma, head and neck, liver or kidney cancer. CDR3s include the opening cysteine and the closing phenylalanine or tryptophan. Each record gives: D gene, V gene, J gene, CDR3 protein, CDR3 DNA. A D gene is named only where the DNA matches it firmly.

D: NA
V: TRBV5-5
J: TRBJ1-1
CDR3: CASSFVSGLNTEAFF
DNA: TGTGCCAGCAGCTTCGTGTCTGGGTTGAACACTGAAGCTTTCTTT

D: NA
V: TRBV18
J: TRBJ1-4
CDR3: CASSPRGLSNEKLFF
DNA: TGTGCCAGCTCACCAAGGGGACTTTCGAATGAAAAACTGTTTTTT

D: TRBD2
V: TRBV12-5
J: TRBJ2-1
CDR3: CASGTGTSGGYNEQFF
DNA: TGTGCTAGTGGGACCGGGACTAGCGGGGGTTACAATGAGCAGTTCTTC

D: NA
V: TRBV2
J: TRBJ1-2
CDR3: CASSGGQGYTF
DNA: TGTGCCAGTAGCGGAGGGCAGGGCTACACCTTC

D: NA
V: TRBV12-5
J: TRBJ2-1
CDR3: CASGTDQGSEQFF
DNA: TGTGCTAGTGGAACGGACCAGGGCAGTGAGCAGTTCTTC

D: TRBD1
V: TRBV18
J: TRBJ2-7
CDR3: CASSRQGVDYEQYF
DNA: TGTGCCAGCTCAAGACAGGGGGTGGACTACGAGCAGTACTTC

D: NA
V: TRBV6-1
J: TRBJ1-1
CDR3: CASSALTLDTEAFF
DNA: TGTGCCAGCAGTGCCCTGACTTTGGACACTGAAGCTTTCTTT

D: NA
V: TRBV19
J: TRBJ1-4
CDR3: CASKRQVNEKLFF
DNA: TGTGCCAGTAAGCGACAAGTTAATGAAAAACTGTTTTTT

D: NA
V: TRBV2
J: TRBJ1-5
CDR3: CASRKEGDQPQHF
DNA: TGTGCCAGCAGGAAGGAGGGAGATCAGCCCCAGCATTTT

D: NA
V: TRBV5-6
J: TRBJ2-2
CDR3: CASSNRPRGELFF
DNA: TGTGCCAGCAGCAACCGGCCCAGAGGGGAGCTGTTTTTT

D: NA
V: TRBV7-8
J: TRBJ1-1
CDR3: CASSPRTAQKAFF
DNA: TGTGCCAGCAGCCCCCGGACTGCCCAGAAGGCTTTCTTT

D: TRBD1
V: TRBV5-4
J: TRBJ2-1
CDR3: CASSRTGDNEQFF
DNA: TGTGCCAGCAGCCGGACAGGGGACAATGAGCAGTTCTTC

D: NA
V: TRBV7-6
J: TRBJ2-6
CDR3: CASSLVASSGANVLTF
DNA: TGTGCCAGCAGCTTAGTAGCTAGCTCTGGGGCCAACGTCCTGACTTTC

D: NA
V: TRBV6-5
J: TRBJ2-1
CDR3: CASSYSAGSYNEQFF
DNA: TGTGCCAGCAGTTACTCGGCGGGCTCCTACAATGAGCAGTTCTTC